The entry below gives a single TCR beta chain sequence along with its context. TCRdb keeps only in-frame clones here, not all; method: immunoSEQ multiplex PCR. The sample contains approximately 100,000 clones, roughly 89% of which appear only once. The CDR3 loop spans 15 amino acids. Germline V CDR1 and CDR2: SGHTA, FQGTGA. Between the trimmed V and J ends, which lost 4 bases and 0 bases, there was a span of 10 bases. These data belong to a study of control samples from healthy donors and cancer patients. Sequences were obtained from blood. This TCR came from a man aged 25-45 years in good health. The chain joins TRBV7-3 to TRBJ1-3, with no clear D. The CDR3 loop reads CASSSGPYSGNTIYF. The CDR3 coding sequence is TGTGCCAGCAGCTCCGGACCGTACTCTGGAAACACCATATATTTT.